The rows below give T cell receptor beta chains drawn from one sample of a study of cytomegalovirus exposure and HLA in healthy donors. Sequencing used immunoSEQ multiplex PCR; TCRdb keeps in-frame clones, though not all of them. Found here are about 120,000 clones, 70% to 80% of them singletons; the top ten hold 3.5% to 4.5%. Sequencing input: PBMCs. The receptors derive from a man aged 25-45 years in good health and CMV-seropositive. Each CDR3 is given without its conserved first and last residue. The D gene is left open where the match is weak.

d_call,v_call,j_call,cdr3_aa
TRBD1,TRBV6-4,TRBJ2-7,ASSDGTGATEQY
.,TRBV15,TRBJ1-6,ATSRGGGHNNSPLH
.,TRBV7-8,TRBJ1-1,ASSLGAANTEAF
.,TRBV11-2,TRBJ2-7,ASSSPTGAIEQY
.,TRBV5-6,TRBJ2-5,ASSLALIETQY
TRBD2,TRBV5-4,TRBJ2-2,ASRSGLADQRTGELF
.,TRBV4-1,TRBJ1-6,ASSPGQGGSPLH
.,TRBV5-5,TRBJ2-4,ASSGPTGLAKNIQY
.,TRBV9,TRBJ2-7,ASSENRYSYEQY
.,TRBV11-2,TRBJ1-1,ASSLGRTVNTEAF
.,TRBV20-1,TRBJ2-5,SARVKTQY
.,TRBV5-5,TRBJ2-4,ASSFIPSDIQY
TRBD1,TRBV7-8,TRBJ1-2,ASSLAGQGGGYT
.,TRBV11-2,TRBJ2-1,ASSGNRRGSYNEQF
.,TRBV7-9,TRBJ1-1,ASSLVAGMEAF
.,TRBV5-1,TRBJ1-6,ASSRGPINNSPLH
TRBD2,TRBV10-3,TRBJ2-2,AISEAAGGLLTGELF
.,TRBV5-1,TRBJ1-1,ASNTVGSTEAF
.,TRBV6-4,TRBJ1-1,ASSLDRYTEAF
TRBD1,TRBV18,TRBJ2-7,ASSPLRDRVHEQY
.,TRBV7-9,TRBJ1-1,ASSLEGGTEAF
TRBD2,TRBV30,TRBJ2-7,AWRGRGLAGYEQY
.,TRBV7-2,TRBJ1-2,ASSLGGQTRNT
.,TRBV27,TRBJ2-3,ASSPRRDLHTDTQY